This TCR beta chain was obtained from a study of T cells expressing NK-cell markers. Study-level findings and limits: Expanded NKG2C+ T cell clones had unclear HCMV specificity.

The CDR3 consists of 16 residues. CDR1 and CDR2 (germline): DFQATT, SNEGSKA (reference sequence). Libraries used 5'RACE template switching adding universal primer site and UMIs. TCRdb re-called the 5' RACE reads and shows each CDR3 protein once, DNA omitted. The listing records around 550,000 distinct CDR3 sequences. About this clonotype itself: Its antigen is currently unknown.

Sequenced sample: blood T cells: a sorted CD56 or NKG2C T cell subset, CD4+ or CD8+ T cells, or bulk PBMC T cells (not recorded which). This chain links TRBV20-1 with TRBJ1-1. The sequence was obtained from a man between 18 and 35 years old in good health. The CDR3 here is CSAPSRVRLMNTEAFF.